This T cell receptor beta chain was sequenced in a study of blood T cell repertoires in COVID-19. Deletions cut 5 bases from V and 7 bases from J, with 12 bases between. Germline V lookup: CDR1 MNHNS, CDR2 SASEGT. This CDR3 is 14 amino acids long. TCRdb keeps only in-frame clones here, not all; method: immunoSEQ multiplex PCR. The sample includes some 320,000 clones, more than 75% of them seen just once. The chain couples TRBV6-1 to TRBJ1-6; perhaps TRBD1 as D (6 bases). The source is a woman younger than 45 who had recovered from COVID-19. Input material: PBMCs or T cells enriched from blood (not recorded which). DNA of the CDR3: TGTGCCAGCAGTTATCAGGGGTTCAATTCACCCCTCCACTTT. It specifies CASSYQGFNSPLHF.